This TCR beta chain was sequenced for a study of blood T cell repertoires in COVID-19. V was clipped by 7 bases and J by 6 bases; unmatched bases: 21. CDR1 is SGHNT, CDR2 YYREEE, per germline (reference sequence). This CDR3 comprises 18 residues. Assay used: immunoSEQ multiplex PCR; TCRdb lists only in-frame clones, some missing. The sample has approximately 100,000 clones; about 89% are singletons. The V and J genes are TRBV5-4 and TRBJ1-1, with 10 bases matching TRBD1. Sequencing was carried out using peripheral blood. The TCR was taken from a man aged 45-60 years with acute or convalescent COVID-19. The CDR3 coding sequence is TGTGCCAGCTCCCCCCGGGGCGGGACAGGGGTCCCAAGGGCTGAAGCTTTCTTT. Amino acids: CASSPRGGTGVPRAEAFF.